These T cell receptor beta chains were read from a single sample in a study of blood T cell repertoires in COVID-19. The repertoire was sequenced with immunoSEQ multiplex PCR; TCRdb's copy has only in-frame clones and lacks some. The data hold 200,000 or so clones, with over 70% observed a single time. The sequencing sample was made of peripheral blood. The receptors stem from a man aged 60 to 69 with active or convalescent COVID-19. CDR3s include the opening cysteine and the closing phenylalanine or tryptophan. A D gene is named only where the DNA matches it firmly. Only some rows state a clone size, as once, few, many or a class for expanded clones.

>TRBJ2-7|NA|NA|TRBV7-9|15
CASSLDRGPSYEQYF
TGTGCCAGCAGCTTAGACCGGGGTCCTTCCTACGAGCAGTACTTC
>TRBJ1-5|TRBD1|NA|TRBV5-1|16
CASSPGTGVHNQPQHF
TGCGCCAGCAGCCCGGGGACAGGGGTGCACAATCAGCCCCAGCATTTT
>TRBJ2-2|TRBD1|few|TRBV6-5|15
CASSRTGPHTGELFF
TGTGCCAGCAGCAGGACAGGCCCCCACACCGGGGAGCTGTTTTTT
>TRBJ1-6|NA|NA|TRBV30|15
CAWNYEGGLNSPLHF
TGTGCCTGGAACTATGAGGGAGGACTTAATTCACCCCTCCACTTT
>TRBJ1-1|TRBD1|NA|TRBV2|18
CASSKDRGRLITRTEAFF
TGTGCCAGCAGTAAGGACAGGGGGCGGCTGATAACGCGCACTGAAGCTTTCTTT
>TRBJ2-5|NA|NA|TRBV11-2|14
CASSQLPGQETQYF
TGTGCCAGCAGCCAACTGCCGGGACAAGAGACCCAGTACTTC
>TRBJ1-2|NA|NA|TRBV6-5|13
CASTAVRNYGYTF
TGTGCCAGCACAGCGGTCAGGAACTATGGCTACACCTTC
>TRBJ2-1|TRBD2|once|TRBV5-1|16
CASSPLAGGIKNEQFF
TGCGCCAGCAGCCCCCTCGCGGGAGGGATAAAGAATGAGCAGTTCTTC
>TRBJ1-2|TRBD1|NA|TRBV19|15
CASRGTGPTLYGYTF
TGTGCCAGTAGGGGGACAGGGCCGACCTTATATGGCTACACCTTC
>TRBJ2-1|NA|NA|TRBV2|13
CASRLDRRNEQFF
TGTGCCAGCAGGCTCGACAGGCGCAATGAGCAGTTCTTC
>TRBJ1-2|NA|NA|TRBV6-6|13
CASRVQGWDGYTF
TGTGCCAGCAGGGTACAGGGCTGGGATGGCTACACCTTC
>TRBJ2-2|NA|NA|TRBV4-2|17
CASSQEVRARRTGELFF
TGTGCCAGCAGCCAAGAGGTCCGAGCTCGGAGGACCGGGGAGCTGTTTTTT
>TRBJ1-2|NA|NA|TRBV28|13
CASSSEQSYGYTF
TGTGCCAGCAGTTCAGAACAGTCTTATGGCTACACCTTC
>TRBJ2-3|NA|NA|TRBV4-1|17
CASSQDNAGGGTDTQYF
TGCGCCAGCAGCCAAGATAACGCGGGTGGAGGCACAGATACGCAGTATTTT
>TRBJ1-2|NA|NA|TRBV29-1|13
CSVGERAGDGYTF
TGCAGCGTCGGCGAACGGGCAGGGGATGGCTACACCTTC
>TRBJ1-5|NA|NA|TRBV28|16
CARTFRGGERGQPQHF
TGTGCCCGCACCTTCCGGGGGGGGGAAAGGGGTCAGCCCCAGCATTTT
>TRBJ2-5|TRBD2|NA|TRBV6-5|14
CASGRLAGEGTQYF
TGTGCCAGCGGTCGGCTAGCGGGAGAGGGGACCCAGTACTTC
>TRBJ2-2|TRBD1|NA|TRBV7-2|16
CASRDRQGLYTGELFF
TGTGCCAGCAGAGACAGACAGGGGCTTTACACCGGGGAGCTGTTTTTT
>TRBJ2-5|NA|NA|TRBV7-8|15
CASSLSVSGPETQYF
TGTGCCAGCAGCTTGTCAGTGTCAGGGCCGGAGACCCAGTACTTC
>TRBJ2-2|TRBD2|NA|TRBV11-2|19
CASSSSIVLAGRATGELFF
TGTGCCAGCAGCTCCTCGATTGTTCTAGCGGGAAGGGCCACCGGGGAGCTGTTTTTT
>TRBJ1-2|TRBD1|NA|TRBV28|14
CASDGTGEFGGYTF
TGTGCCAGCGATGGGACAGGGGAATTTGGTGGCTACACCTTC
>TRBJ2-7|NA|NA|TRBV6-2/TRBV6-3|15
CASSSLRDSTYEQYF
TGTGCCAGCAGTTCTCTCCGGGACTCTACCTACGAGCAGTACTTC
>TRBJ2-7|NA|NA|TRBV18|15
CASSPEAATFTEQYF
TGTGCCAGCTCACCAGAGGCAGCTACTTTTACCGAGCAGTACTTC
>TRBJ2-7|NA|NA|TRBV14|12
CASSQWQYEQYF
TGTGCCAGCAGCCAGTGGCAGTACGAGCAGTACTTC
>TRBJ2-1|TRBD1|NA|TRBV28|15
CASRLQGSSYNEQFF
TGTGCCAGCAGATTACAGGGGAGCTCCTACAATGAGCAGTTCTTC
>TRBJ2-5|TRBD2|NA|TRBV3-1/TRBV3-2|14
CASSLREVGGTQYF
TGTGCCAGCAGCCTCCGGGAGGTGGGAGGTACCCAGTACTTC
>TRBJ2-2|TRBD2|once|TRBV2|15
CASSGLAANTGELFF
TGTGCCAGCAGTGGGCTAGCGGCTAACACCGGGGAGCTGTTTTTT
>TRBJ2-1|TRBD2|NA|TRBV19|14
CASSIGGGVHEQFF
TGTGCCAGTAGTATAGGGGGAGGGGTCCATGAGCAGTTCTTC
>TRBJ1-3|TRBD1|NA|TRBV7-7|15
CASSRDRGSGNTIYF
TGTGCCAGCAGCCGGGACAGGGGTTCTGGAAACACCATATATTTT
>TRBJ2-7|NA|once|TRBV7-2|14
CASSLRRDSYEQYF
TGTGCCAGCAGCTTGAGGCGAGACTCCTACGAGCAGTACTTC
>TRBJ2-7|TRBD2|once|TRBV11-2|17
CASTRGTSGGPGYEQYF
TGTGCCAGCACCCGAGGGACTAGCGGGGGCCCAGGCTACGAGCAGTACTTC
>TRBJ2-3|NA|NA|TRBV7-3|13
CASSQGWLNTQYF
TGTGCCAGCAGCCAGGGTTGGTTAAATACGCAGTATTTT
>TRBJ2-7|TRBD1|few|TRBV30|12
CAWGTGNHEQYF
TGTGCCTGGGGGACAGGGAACCACGAGCAGTACTTC
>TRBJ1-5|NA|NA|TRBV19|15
CASSGGGNGNQPQHF
TGTGCCAGTAGTGGGGGAGGGAACGGCAATCAGCCCCAGCATTTT
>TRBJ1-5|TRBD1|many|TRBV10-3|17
CAISESIGGMSNQPQHF
TGTGCCATCAGTGAGTCGATAGGGGGCATGAGCAATCAGCCCCAGCATTTT
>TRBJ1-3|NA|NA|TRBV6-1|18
CASSEVWNDRGSGNTIYF
TGTGCCAGCAGTGAAGTTTGGAATGACAGAGGCTCTGGAAACACCATATATTTT
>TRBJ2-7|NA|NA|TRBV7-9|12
CASSLTAYEQYF
TGTGCCAGCAGCCTCACGGCCTACGAGCAGTACTTC
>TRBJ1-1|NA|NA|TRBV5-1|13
CASSRDKEAEAFF
TGCGCCAGCAGCCGGGACAAAGAGGCTGAAGCTTTCTTT
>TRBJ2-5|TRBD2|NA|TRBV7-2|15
CASSSIAGVVETQYF
TGTGCCAGCAGCTCCATAGCGGGAGTGGTGGAGACCCAGTACTTC
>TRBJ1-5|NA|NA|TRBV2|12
CASGRTNQPQHF
TGTGCCAGCGGACGGACTAATCAGCCCCAGCATTTT
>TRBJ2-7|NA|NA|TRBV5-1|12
CASSLDQGEQYF
TGCGCCAGCAGCTTGGATCAGGGGGAGCAGTACTTC
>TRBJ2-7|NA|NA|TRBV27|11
CASSSLGEQYF
TGTGCCAGCAGTTCTCTAGGCGAGCAGTACTTC
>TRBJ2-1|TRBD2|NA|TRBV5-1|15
CASSLKLAGENEQFF
TGCGCCAGCAGCTTAAAACTAGCGGGAGAAAATGAGCAGTTCTTC
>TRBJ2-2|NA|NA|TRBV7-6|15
CASSPQGRRTGELFF
TGTGCCAGCAGCCCTCAGGGGCGGAGGACCGGGGAGCTGTTTTTT
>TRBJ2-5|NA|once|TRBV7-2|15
CASSDPRQGQETQYF
TGTGCCAGCAGCGACCCGAGGCAGGGACAAGAGACCCAGTACTTC